Presented here are 22 T cell receptor beta chains from one specimen sequenced in a study of cytomegalovirus exposure and HLA in healthy donors. 13 Jbeta primers and 60 Vbeta primers were used for the PCR. Using immunoSEQ multiplex PCR, the repertoire was profiled, and TCRdb retains in-frame clones only, with some absent. The sample yields approximately 110,000 clones, about four fifths seen once. The sequenced sample was PBMCs. Receptors were obtained from a man aged 40-49 years in good health and CMV-seronegative.

This clone was seen a handful of times. The genes are TRBV6-5 and TRBJ1-2; D might be TRBD1 (6 bases). V gave up 6 bases and J gave up 5 bases, with 13 bases separating them. Germline-derived CDR1 and CDR2 are MNHEY and SVGAGI. CDR3 length: 13 amino acids. In nucleotides, the CDR3 is TGTGCCAGCAGCGAACAGGGTACTTATGGCTACACCTTC. It is translated as CASSEQGTYGYTF.

This clone was picked up one time. The chain employs TRBV6-6 and TRBJ1-3, with 7 bases fitting TRBD1. The length of the CDR3 is 16 residues. Germline V CDR1 and CDR2: MNHNY, SVGAGI (reference sequence). V trimming: 0 bases; J trimming: 7 bases; junction bases outside the gene matches: 9. DNA for the CDR3: TGTGCCAGCAGTTACTCGACAGGGCGTTCCGGGAACACCATATATTTT. This gives the protein CASSYSTGRSGNTIYF.

The chain employs TRBV7-2 and TRBJ2-7; D remains ambiguous. Germline values: CDR1 SGHTA, CDR2 FQGNSA. The CDR3 runs to 13 residues. V was cut by 5 bases and J by 1 base, with 9 bases left in between. CDR3 bases: TGTGCCAGCAGCCCTCTCACTTCCTACGAGCAGTACTTC. This translates into CASSPLTSYEQYF.

With respect to this clone: One junction end disagrees with the germline gene, perhaps due to a read error. The rearrangement joins TRBV7-9 to TRBJ2-7; 8 bases agree with TRBD1. CDR1 SEHNR and CDR2 FQNEAQ come from the germline V gene (reference sequence). The CDR3 runs to 14 residues. CDR3 coding DNA: TGTTCCAGCAGTCATGACAGGGGAAGGTACGAGCAGTACTTC. It yields the protein CSSSHDRGRYEQYF.

This clone showed up just once. The rearrangement links TRBV27 to TRBJ2-1, with 7 bases that match TRBD2. CDR3 size: 15 residues. Germline loops: CDR1 MNHEY, CDR2 SMNVEV (reference sequence). The V segment lost 3 bases and the J segment 5 bases; nucleotides outside the gene matches: 7. CDR3 nucleotide sequence: TGTGCCAGCAGTTTCTATCAGCGGGGAAACAATGAGCAGTTCTTC. As protein: CASSFYQRGNNEQFF.

This sequence joins TRBV7-7 and TRBJ2-2, with a tentative D call TRBD1 (6 bases). V was trimmed by 5 bases and J by 0 bases, leaving 19 bases between them. CDR1 SSHAT and CDR2 FNYEAQ come from the germline V gene (reference sequence). The CDR3 consists of 18 residues. The CDR3 DNA is TGTGCCAGCAGCGCCGGACAGTTACGTGCGTCGAACACCGGGGAGCTGTTTTTT. Translated, it gives CASSAGQLRASNTGELFF.

The chain employs TRBV4-1 and TRBJ2-1, with TRBD2 matching over 11 bases. V lost 3 bases to trimming and J lost 4 bases; unmatched junction nucleotides: 2. The CDR3 is 15 residues long. From germline, CDR1 is MGHRA and CDR2 YSYEKL. This chain's CDR3 is CASSHLAGGYNEQFF. The CDR3 bases are TGCGCCAGCAGCCATTTAGCGGGAGGGTACAATGAGCAGTTCTTC.

This chain links TRBV2 with TRBJ2-3; perhaps TRBD1 as D (6 bases). The CDR3 is 15 amino acids. The germline gives CDR1 SNHLY, CDR2 FYNNEI. The V gene lost 7 bases and the J gene lost 5 bases, with 19 bases spanning the gap. CDR3 in DNA: TGTGCCAGCACCCAGCCAGGGGCCCAAATAGATACGCAGTATTTT. Translated, it gives CASTQPGAQIDTQYF.

The chain has TRBV9 and TRBJ2-1; 7 bases match TRBD2. Germline-derived CDR1 and CDR2 are SGDLS and YYNGEE. The ends lost 4 bases at V and 3 bases at J; junction bases unmatched: 4. The CDR3 totals 14 residues. CDR3 sequence reads: CASSTGLLYNEQFF. CDR3 bases: TGTGCCAGCAGCACGGGACTACTCTACAATGAGCAGTTCTTC.

The chain links TRBV7-9 to TRBJ2-7; the D gene is possibly TRBD1 (5 bases). The V gene lost 8 bases and the J gene lost 2 bases, with 13 bases spanning the gap. The CDR3 sequence is 13 residues long. The V gene's germline CDR1 is SEHNR and CDR2 FQNEAQ (reference sequence). CDR3 nucleotides: TGTGCCAGCCGTCGGTCAGGGCCCTACGAGCAGTACTTC. It translates to CASRRSGPYEQYF.

J is TRBJ2-2 and V is TRBV7-3; D is perhaps TRBD1 (5 bases). V gave up 5 bases and J gave up 5 bases, with 9 bases separating them. The CDR3 covers 13 residues. CDR1 and CDR2 (germline): SGHTA, FQGTGA. CDR3: CASSARQTGELFF. CDR3 DNA: TGTGCCAGCAGCGCCCGACAGACCGGGGAGCTGTTTTTT.

This rearrangement joins TRBV5-1 to TRBJ2-1; TRBD1 is a possible D gene (6 bases). Trimming took 4 bases from V and 3 from J, leaving 14 bases between them. This CDR3 is 15 amino acids long. The V gene's germline CDR1 is SGHRS and CDR2 YFSETQ. The CDR3 region has the DNA TGCGCCAGCAGCCCCGGGACACAAAGCTACAATGAGCAGTTCTTC. Protein sequence: CASSPGTQSYNEQFF.

The chain recombines TRBV2 with TRBJ1-2, with 7 nucleotides matching TRBD1. V lost 11 bases and J lost 2; bases outside the gene matches: 8. Germline lookup yields CDR1 SNHLY and CDR2 FYNNEI. CDR3 length: 13 residues. The CDR3 loop reads CAGETGPNYGYTF. The CDR3 nucleotides are TGTGCCGGGGAGACAGGGCCAAACTATGGCTACACCTTC.

In this sample, this clone turned up once. The rearrangement joins TRBV4-2 to TRBJ1-2; tentatively, D is TRBD1 (5 bases). V gave up 0 bases and J gave up 5 bases, with 7 bases separating them. Germline V gene sequence: CDR1 LGHNA, CDR2 YNFKEQ. This CDR3 comprises 13 residues. CDR3 bases: TGTGCCAGCAGCCAAGATTCAGGGTATGGCTACACCTTC. This codes for CASSQDSGYGYTF.

The gene calls are TRBV2 and TRBJ1-5, with D possibly being TRBD1 (5 bases). This CDR3 contains 14 residues. V shed 9 bases and J shed 2 bases, with 14 bases lying between them. Germline lookup yields CDR1 SNHLY and CDR2 FYNNEI. Written as DNA, the CDR3 is TGTGCCAGTGAAGGGCGGGGACGCAATCAGCCCCAGCATTTT. This codes for CASEGRGRNQPQHF. Together with reference TRBV2 and TRBJ1-5, the CDR3 gives the full variable domain: EPEVTQTPSHQVTQMGQEVILRCVPISNHLYFYWYRQILGQKVEFLVSFYNNEISEKSEIFDDQFSVERPDGSNFTLKIRSTKLEDSAMYFCASEGRGRNQPQHFGDGTRLSIL.

This clone was seen once. This sequence joins TRBV4-2 and TRBJ2-5; the D is unclear. CDR1 is LGHNA and CDR2 is YNFKEQ in the germline V gene. The length of the CDR3 is 12 residues. Trimming stripped 3 bases from V and 3 bases from J, with 5 bases between. Written as DNA, the CDR3 is TGTGCCAGCAGCCAGCCAGAAGAGACCCAGTACTTC. Encoded protein: CASSQPEETQYF.

The chain couples TRBV7-9 to TRBJ2-1, with D possibly being TRBD2 (9 bases). The CDR3 is 17 residues long. Per the germline V gene, CDR1 is SEHNR and CDR2 is FQNEAQ (reference sequence). The V end was cut by 6 bases, the J end by 5 bases, with 23 bases between. CDR3 amino acids: CASRGTGRLAEDNEQFF. CDR3 DNA sequence: TGTGCCAGCAGGGGGACAGGCCGACTAGCGGAAGACAATGAGCAGTTCTTC. The full variable domain, completed using reference TRBV7-9 and TRBJ2-1, is DTGVSQNPRHKITKRGQNVTFRCDPISEHNRLYWYRQTLGQGPEFLTYFQNEAQLEKSRLLSDRFSAERPKGSFSTLEIQRTEQGDSAMYLCASRGTGRLAEDNEQFFGPGTRLTVL.

The rearrangement joins TRBV4-2 to TRBJ2-7, with TRBD1 matching over 8 bases. The V gene's germline CDR1 is LGHNA and CDR2 YNFKEQ. The CDR3 extends over 14 amino acids. Trimming at V came to 1 base and at J to 4 bases, leaving 3 bases not matched to a gene. CDR3 region: CASSQGRQGYEQYF. The CDR3 DNA sequence: TGTGCCAGCAGCCAAGGACGACAGGGGTACGAGCAGTACTTC.

This clone was recorded only once. As DNA, the CDR3 is TGTGCTAGTGGTTTATCCTCGGAGGTGAACACTGAAGCTTTCTTT. Its translation is CASGLSSEVNTEAFF. The rearrangement links TRBV12-5 to TRBJ1-1; D ambiguous. The V gene lost 3 bases and the J gene lost 0 bases, with 11 bases spanning the gap. The germline V gene encodes CDR1 LGHNT and CDR2 FRNRAP. CDR3 length equals 15 residues.

The genes are TRBV5-1 and TRBJ1-1; the D gene is possibly TRBD1 (5 bases). Germline lookup yields CDR1 SGHRS and CDR2 YFSETQ. V gave up 0 bases and J gave up 4 bases, with 16 bases separating them. The CDR3 length is 16 residues. This CDR3 is CASSLGQTDMSTEAFF. DNA for the CDR3: TGCGCCAGCAGCTTGGGACAGACCGACATGAGCACTGAAGCTTTCTTT.

The chain has TRBV5-6 and TRBJ1-1; D is unresolved. The CDR3 has 13 residues. The germline gives CDR1 SGHDT, CDR2 YYEEEE. Trimming took 4 bases from V and 5 from J, leaving 12 bases between them. The DNA of the CDR3 is TGTGCCAGCAGCCCCTCGTCGGGAACTGAAGCTTTCTTT. Protein product: CASSPSSGTEAFF.

The genes are TRBV4-2 and TRBJ2-1; 11 bases align to TRBD2. The V gene end was trimmed by 0 bases and the J gene end by 4 bases; junction bases not matched to a gene: 11. The CDR3 extends over 19 amino acids. CDR1 and CDR2 (germline): LGHNA, YNFKEQ. CDR3 protein: CASSQERLRSSGGYNEQFF. Written as DNA, the CDR3 is TGTGCCAGCAGCCAAGAGCGGTTGCGGTCTAGCGGGGGGTACAATGAGCAGTTCTTC.